These 5 T cell receptor beta chains came from one sample sequenced in a study of T cell repertoires in cytomegalovirus infection. The antigens for these receptors are not known. Using its own MiXCR run on the reads, TCRdb lists one record per CDR3 protein. The sample has about a million distinct CDR3 sequences; approximately 30% are singletons. The sample consisted of cultured CD8+ T cells from PBMCs, taken from culture after CMV antigen stimulation. These TCRs come from a human donor in good health (CMV status not recorded). Some clones in this sample may be carry-over from other donors' samples.

V gene TRBV6-1 combines with J gene TRBJ2-1, with a possible D match to TRBD1 (5 bases). Germline V gene lookup returns CDR1 MNHNS and CDR2 SASEGT. V was shortened by 1 base and J by 7 bases, with 17 bases between the two germline ends. The CDR3 extends over 16 amino acids. CDR3 residues: CASSEDGWGRLNEQFF. The CDR3 DNA reads as TGTGCCAGCAGTGAAGATGGGTGGGGCAGGTTGAATGAGCAGTTCTTC.

This clonotype was seen more than once but under ten times. The rearrangement links TRBV12-3 or TRBV12-4 to TRBJ1-1; 7 positions match TRBD1. The length of the CDR3 is 15 residues. With 4 bases clipped from V and 5 bases from J, the junction kept 10 bases outside the gene matches. CDR3: CASSSPPTGRTEAFF. As DNA, the CDR3 is TGTGCCAGCAGTTCTCCCCCGACAGGGAGGACTGAAGCTTTCTTT.

The V call is TRBV29-1, the J call TRBJ2-1, with 7 bases lining up with TRBD2. This CDR3 is built from 14 residues. The germline CDR1 and CDR2 sequences are SQVTM and ANQGSEA. The junction had 8 bases not matched to a gene; V was cut back by 1 base and J by 8 bases. DNA for the CDR3: TGCAGCGTTGAAGTGGTGGGAGGGTTGGATGAGCAGTTCTTC. Protein: CSVEVVGGLDEQFF.

This chain links TRBV15 with TRBJ1-5, with D uncertain. The length of the CDR3 is 16 residues. V lost 0 bases, J lost 1 base, and 10 bases lay in between. Germline V gene data show CDR1 as LNHNV and CDR2 as YYDKDF (reference sequence). In DNA form, the CDR3 reads TGTGCCACCAGCAGAGATAGAGGCAGGAGCAATCAGCCCCAGCATTTT. This sequence encodes CATSRDRGRSNQPQHF.

This clonotype was detected ten times or more. This chain uses TRBV6-1 with TRBJ1-1, with TRBD1 identical over 9 bases. Trimming took 7 bases from V and 4 from J; bases not matched to a gene: 1. This CDR3 contains 12 residues. Germline V lookup: CDR1 MNHNS, CDR2 SASEGT. In nucleotides, the CDR3 is TGTGCCAGCAACAGGGGGCTCACTGAAGCTTTCTTT. It specifies CASNRGLTEAFF.